This T cell receptor beta chain was recovered during a study of shared clonotypes between healthy human individuals. Whole-study results and caveats: When naive CD4 clonotypes were compared across a few donors, approximately 5% were shared.

The method was immunoSEQ multiplex PCR; TCRdb's version includes in-frame clones alone and lacks a portion of them. The table records about 2.3 million clones, over 85% of them present only once. Looked up from germline, CDR1 is MNHNY and CDR2 is SVGAGI (reference sequence). The junction had 2 bases not matched to a gene; V was cut back by 4 bases and J by 4 bases. The CDR3 sequence is 13 residues long. As to this clone: The antigen is unknown.

The clonotype originates from a man aged 18 to 29 in good health. Some clones in this sample may be carry-over from other donors' samples. The sample was naive CD4+ T cells from PBMCs. The subset denotes: CD45RA+ positively selected. V is TRBV6-6 and J is TRBJ1-2, with 8 bases matching TRBD1. CDR3 nucleotide sequence: TGTGCCAGCAGTTCCGACAGGGGCTATGGCTACACCTTC. This sequence encodes CASSSDRGYGYTF.